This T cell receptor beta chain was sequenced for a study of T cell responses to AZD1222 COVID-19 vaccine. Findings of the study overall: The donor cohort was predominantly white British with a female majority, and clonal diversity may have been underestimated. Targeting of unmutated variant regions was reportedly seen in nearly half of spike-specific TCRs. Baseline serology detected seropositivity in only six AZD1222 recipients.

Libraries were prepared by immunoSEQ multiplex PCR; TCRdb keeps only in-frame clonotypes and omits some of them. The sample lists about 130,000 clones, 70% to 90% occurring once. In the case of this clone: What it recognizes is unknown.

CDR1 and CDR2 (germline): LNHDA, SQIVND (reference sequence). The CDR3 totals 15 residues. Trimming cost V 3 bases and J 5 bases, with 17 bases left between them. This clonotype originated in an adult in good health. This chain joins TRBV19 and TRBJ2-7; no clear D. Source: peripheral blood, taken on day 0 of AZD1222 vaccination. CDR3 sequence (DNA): TGTGCCAGTAGTATTGGTGCCTTAAGAGTTGACGAGCAGTACTTC. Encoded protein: CASSIGALRVDEQYF.